This T cell receptor beta chain was found in a study of blood T cell repertoires in COVID-19. Study-wide context: Collection of acute and convalescent COVID-19 samples took place in the United States, Italy and Spain.

In germline, CDR1 is SEHNR, CDR2 FQNEAQ (reference sequence). J gave up 3 bases and V 5 bases, and 6 bases lay outside the gene matches. The CDR3 consists of 16 residues. Sequencing was performed with immunoSEQ multiplex PCR; in TCRdb, only in-frame clones are kept and a portion is missing. The data contain nearly 110,000 clones, around 88% of them singletons. Sequenced: peripheral blood. V and J are TRBV7-9 and TRBJ2-2; TRBD1 matches at 10 bases. The source is a man between 45 and 60 years old with active or convalescent COVID-19. Written as DNA, the CDR3 is TGTGCCAGCAGCCTAGACAGGGGGCTATACACCGGGGAGCTGTTTTTT. Amino acids: CASSLDRGLYTGELFF. The full variable domain, in which reference TRBV7-9 and TRBJ2-2 provide the parts outside the CDR3, is DTGVSQNPRHKITKRGQNVTFRCDPISEHNRLYWYRQTLGQGPEFLTYFQNEAQLEKSRLLSDRFSAERPKGSFSTLEIQRTEQGDSAMYLCASSLDRGLYTGELFFGEGSRLTVL.